This record covers a single TCR beta chain. Seattle's enrolled individuals joined amid active infection and were then monitored longitudinally. This entry is derived from a study of blood T cell repertoires in COVID-19. Study-level background: Specimens from acute and convalescent COVID-19 originated in the United States, Italy and Spain. PBMCs, B-cell-depleted T cells, or T cells provided the cDNA or gDNA that made up the material.

CDR3 length: 18 residues. Trimming removed 2 bases from V and 0 bases from J, with 17 bases in between. Germline-derived CDR1 and CDR2 are SNHLY and FYNNEI. Libraries were prepared by immunoSEQ multiplex PCR; TCRdb keeps only in-frame clonotypes and omits some of them. This repertoire shows 250,000 to 400,000 clones, around 90% found once; its top ten account for less than 3.5%. The sequenced sample consisted of peripheral blood. This rearrangement joins TRBV2 to TRBJ1-5, with D perhaps matching TRBD1 (5 bases). This TCR was recovered from a woman under 40 with COVID-19, enrolled during active disease. CDR3 nucleotide sequence: TGTGCCAGCAGTGAAAGCTCCTATGACAGCCTTAGCAATCAGCCCCAGCATTTT. Protein sequence: CASSESSYDSLSNQPQHF.